This T cell receptor beta chain was profiled in a study of T-cell memory formation after mild COVID-19. TCR alpha and TCR beta cDNA libraries carrying sample barcodes and UMIs came from 5'RACE with constant-segment primers. TCRdb passed the 5' RACE reads through MiXCR, listing each CDR3 protein once. The sample holds about 470,000 distinct CDR3 sequences, 15% to 20% seen once. Study findings and constraints: Pre-infection memory harbored some responding clones, suggesting cross-reactive memory joined. Researchers could not confirm that second-wave clones peaking on day 37 targeted SARS-CoV-2. CD8+ contracting clones occupied EMRA, while CD4+ ones occupied mainly CM and EM.

After removal of 10 bases from V and 1 base from J, the junction contained 11 bases not matched to a gene. CDR3 length: 15 amino acids. Germline assignment: CDR1 ENHRY and CDR2 SYGVKD. This clonotype was detected a few times. What it binds is not known. Sequences were obtained from PBMCs or a T cell subset sorted from them (not recorded which). The chain links TRBV10-3 to TRBJ1-1; 8 bases map to TRBD1. The receptor comes from an adult woman who had mild COVID-19 (a few samples of this study predate the infection). Cell type and time point are not known. The CDR3 DNA sequence: TGTGCCACCCAGGACAGGGAGGTTAGGAACACTGAAGCTTTCTTT. It codes for CATQDREVRNTEAFF.